The clone carrying this TCR beta chain was recorded many times. Its antigen is not known. Construction of TCR beta libraries relied on iRepertoire HTBI primers and on Arm-PCR targeting CDR3 regions. From the multiplex PCR reads, TCRdb called clonotypes with MiXCR, one entry per CDR3 protein. The table lists about 450,000 distinct CDR3 sequences, approximately 15% of them singletons. Trimming took off 7 bases at V and 0 bases at J, with 6 bases between the two ends. The germline CDR1 and CDR2 sequences are SNHLY and FYNNEI. This CDR3 has 12 residues. The sample belongs to a study of regulatory T cells in long-lasting Graves disease. About the research overall: Patients newly diagnosed with Graves' had been on antithyroid drugs for under 3 months.

As to time point: newly diagnosed GD, antithyroid drugs for less than 3 months. PBMCs provided the RNA from which the TCR library was made. Graves' disease diagnosis used American Thyroid Association guidelines. Study conclusions and caveats: Less diverse TCR repertoires were seen in persistent Graves' patients than in newly diagnosed ones.

These same data were also listed under a study on T cells in Graves' hyperthyroidism and ophthalmopathy.

This receptor was obtained from a woman aged 50 to 60 with Graves disease. This specimen was peripheral blood mononuclear cells (PBMCs), taken at new diagnosis, from a patient treated with antithyroid drugs. The chain links TRBV2 to TRBJ2-5; the D is unclear. In DNA, the CDR3 is TGTGCCAGCATTATGTACCAAGAGACCCAGTACTTC. Translation: CASIMYQETQYF.